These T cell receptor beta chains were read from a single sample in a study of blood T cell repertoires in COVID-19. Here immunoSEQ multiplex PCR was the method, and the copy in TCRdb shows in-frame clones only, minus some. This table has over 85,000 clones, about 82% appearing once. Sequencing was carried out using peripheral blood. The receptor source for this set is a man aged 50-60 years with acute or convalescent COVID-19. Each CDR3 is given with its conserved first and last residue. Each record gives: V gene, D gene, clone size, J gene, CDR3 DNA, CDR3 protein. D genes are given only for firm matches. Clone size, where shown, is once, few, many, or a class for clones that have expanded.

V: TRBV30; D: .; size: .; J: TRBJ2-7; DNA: TGTGCCTGGAGCCGGGGGACAGTGACCTACGAGCAGTACTTC; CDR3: CAWSRGTVTYEQYF
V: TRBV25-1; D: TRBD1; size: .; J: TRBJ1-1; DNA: TGTGCCAGCAGTGAATGGGGACAGGGGGTCACTGAAGCTTTCTTT; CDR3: CASSEWGQGVTEAFF
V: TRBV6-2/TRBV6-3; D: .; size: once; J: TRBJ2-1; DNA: TGTGCCAGCAGTCTCAGGGGTTCCTCCTACAATGAGCAGTTCTTC; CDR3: CASSLRGSSYNEQFF
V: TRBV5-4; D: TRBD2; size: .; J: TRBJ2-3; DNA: TGTGCCAGCAGCCGGACGAATCTAGCGGGAGGGGGCACAGATACGCAGTATTTT; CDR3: CASSRTNLAGGGTDTQYF
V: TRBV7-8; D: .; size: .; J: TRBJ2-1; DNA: TGTGCCAGCAGCTTAGCGGTTGCAGGGGCCTACTCCTACAATGAGCAGTTCTTC; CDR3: CASSLAVAGAYSYNEQFF
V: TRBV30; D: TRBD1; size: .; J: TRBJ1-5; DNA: TGTGCCTGGAGCGACAGGGGTTACAATCAGCCCCAGCATTTT; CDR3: CAWSDRGYNQPQHF
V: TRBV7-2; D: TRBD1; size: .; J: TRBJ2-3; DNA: TGTGCCAGCAGCCCAACAGGACAGGGCTCGGGAGATACGCAGTATTTT; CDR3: CASSPTGQGSGDTQYF
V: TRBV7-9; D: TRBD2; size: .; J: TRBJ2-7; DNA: TGTGCCAGCAGCTATGGGACTAGCGGGAGTGACTACGAGCAGTACTTC; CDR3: CASSYGTSGSDYEQYF
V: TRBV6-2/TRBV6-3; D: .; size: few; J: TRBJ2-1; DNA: TGTGCCAGCAGTTACTCAGCGGCCCAGAATGAGCAGTTCTTC; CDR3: CASSYSAAQNEQFF
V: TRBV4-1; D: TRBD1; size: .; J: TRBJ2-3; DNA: TGCGCCAGCAGCCAAGCGGGACAGAACACAGATACGCAGTATTTT; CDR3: CASSQAGQNTDTQYF
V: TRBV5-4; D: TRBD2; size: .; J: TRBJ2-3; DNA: TGTGCCAGCAGCTTAGGCGGGAGGGGGGCAGATACGCAGTATTTT; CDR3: CASSLGGRGADTQYF
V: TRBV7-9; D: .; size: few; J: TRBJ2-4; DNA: TGTGCCAGCAGCTTAGTTGGGGCAGGTCTAGCCAAAAACATTCAGTACTTC; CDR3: CASSLVGAGLAKNIQYF
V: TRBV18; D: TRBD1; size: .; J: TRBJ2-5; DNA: TGTGCCAGCTCACCACCGGGACAGGGTAGAGAGACCCAGTACTTC; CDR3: CASSPPGQGRETQYF
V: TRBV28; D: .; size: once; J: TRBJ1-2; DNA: TGTGCCAGCAGTTTAGGTCGCGGGGGGGCAGGGGTTGGCTACACCTTC; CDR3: CASSLGRGGAGVGYTF
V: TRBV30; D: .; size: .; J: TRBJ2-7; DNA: TGTGCCTGGAGTGCCCGGGATCAATACGAGCAGTACTTC; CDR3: CAWSARDQYEQYF
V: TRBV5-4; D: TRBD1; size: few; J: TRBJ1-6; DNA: TGTGCCAGCAGCGTCGACAGGGATAATTCACCCCTCCACTTT; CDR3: CASSVDRDNSPLHF
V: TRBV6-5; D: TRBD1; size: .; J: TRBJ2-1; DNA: TGTGCCAGCAGCCAGAAGGGACAGGGGGCTAATGAGCAGTTCTTC; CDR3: CASSQKGQGANEQFF
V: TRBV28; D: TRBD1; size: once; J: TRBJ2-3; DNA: TGTGCCAGCAGTTTAGGGGGCCGGGACAGAAGCACAGATACGCAGTATTTT; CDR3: CASSLGGRDRSTDTQYF
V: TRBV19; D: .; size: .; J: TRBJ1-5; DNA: TGTGCCAGTAGTAGGTCCCGAGGGTTTCAGCCCCAGCATTTT; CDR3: CASSRSRGFQPQHF
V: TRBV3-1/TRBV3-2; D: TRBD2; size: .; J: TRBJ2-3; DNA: TGTGCCAGCAGCCAAGATACCGGGGGGGGGACGCAGTATTTT; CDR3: CASSQDTGGGTQYF
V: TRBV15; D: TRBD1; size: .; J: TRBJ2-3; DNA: TGTGCCACCAGGTTGGAAGGCCGGACAGGGTGGCTCCCCACAGATACGCAGTATTTT; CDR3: CATRLEGRTGWLPTDTQYF
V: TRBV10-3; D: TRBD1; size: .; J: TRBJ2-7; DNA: TGTGCCATCAGCGGCCCCTCTACAGGGGTTGCGAACGAGCAGTACTTC; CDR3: CAISGPSTGVANEQYF
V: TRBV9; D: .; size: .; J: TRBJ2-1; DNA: TGTGCCAGCAGCGTAGACGGTGGAGCTAACAATGAGCAGTTCTTC; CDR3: CASSVDGGANNEQFF
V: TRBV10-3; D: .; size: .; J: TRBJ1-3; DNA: TGTGCCATCAGTTCGACAGGCTCTGGAAACACCATATATTTT; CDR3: CAISSTGSGNTIYF
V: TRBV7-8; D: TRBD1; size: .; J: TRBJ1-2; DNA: TGTGCCAGCAGCCCCAGGGACAGGGTGTCCCAGGGCTACACCTTC; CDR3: CASSPRDRVSQGYTF
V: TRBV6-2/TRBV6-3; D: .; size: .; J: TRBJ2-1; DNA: TGTGCCAGCAGCCCTCCCGTGATAGCGGTCTACAATGAGCAGTTCTTC; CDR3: CASSPPVIAVYNEQFF
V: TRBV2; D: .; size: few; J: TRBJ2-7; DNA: TGTGCCAGCAGTGAAATTCAGGGGCCATCCTACGAGCAGTACTTC; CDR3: CASSEIQGPSYEQYF
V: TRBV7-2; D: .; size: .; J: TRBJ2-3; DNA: TGTGCCAGCAGGTCAGGGGGGAGCACAGATACGCAGTATTTT; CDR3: CASRSGGSTDTQYF
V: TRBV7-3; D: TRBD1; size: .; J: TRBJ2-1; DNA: TGTGCCAGCAGCCCACCGGGACAGGGGTTCGGGCGCGAGCAGTTCTTC; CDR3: CASSPPGQGFGREQFF
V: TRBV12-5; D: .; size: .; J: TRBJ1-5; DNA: TGTGCTAGTGGTTTGGTTGGAAGGGGACAGCCCCAGCATTTT; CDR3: CASGLVGRGQPQHF
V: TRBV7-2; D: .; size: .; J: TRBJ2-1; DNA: TGTGCCAGCAGCTTTAGCCGACCCAGCTCCTACAATGAGCAGTTCTTC; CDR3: CASSFSRPSSYNEQFF
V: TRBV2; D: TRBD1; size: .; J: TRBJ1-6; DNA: TGTGCCAGCAGTGGACAGGGCAATTCACCCCTCCACTTT; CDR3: CASSGQGNSPLHF
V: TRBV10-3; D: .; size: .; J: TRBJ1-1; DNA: TGTGCCATCAACCAACAGGTGAACACTGAAGCTTTCTTT; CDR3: CAINQQVNTEAFF
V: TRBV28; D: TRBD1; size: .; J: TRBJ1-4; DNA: TGTGCCAGCAGTTCGACAGGGGTAAGGACTAATGAAAAACTGTTTTTT; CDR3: CASSSTGVRTNEKLFF
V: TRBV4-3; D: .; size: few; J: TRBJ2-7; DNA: TGCGCCAGCAGCCAAGACGCGACAGGAGCCCTCTCCTACGAGCAGTACTTC; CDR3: CASSQDATGALSYEQYF
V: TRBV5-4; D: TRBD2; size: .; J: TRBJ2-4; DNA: TGTGCCAGCAGCCTAAATCGGGGACTAGCTTTGAACATTCAGTACTTC; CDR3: CASSLNRGLALNIQYF
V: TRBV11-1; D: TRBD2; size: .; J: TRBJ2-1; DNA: TGTGCCAGCAGCTTGAGCGGGAGGACCAATGAGCAGTTCTTC; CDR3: CASSLSGRTNEQFF
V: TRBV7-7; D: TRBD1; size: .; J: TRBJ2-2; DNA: TGTGCCAGCAGCCCCCGGGACAGGGGTTTGGTCGGGGAGCTGTTTTTT; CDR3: CASSPRDRGLVGELFF
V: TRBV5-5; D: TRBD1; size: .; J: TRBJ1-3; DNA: TGTGCCAGCTCAAGGACAGGGTTTATTGACACCATATATTTT; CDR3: CASSRTGFIDTIYF
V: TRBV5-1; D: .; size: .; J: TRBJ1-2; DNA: TGCGCCATCGGGGGGCAGGACTATGGCTACACCTTC; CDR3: CAIGGQDYGYTF
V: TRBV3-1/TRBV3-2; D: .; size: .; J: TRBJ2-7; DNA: TGTGCCAGCAGCCAAAACCAGGGCGAGCAGTACTTC; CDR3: CASSQNQGEQYF
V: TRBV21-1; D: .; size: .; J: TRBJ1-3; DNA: TGTGCCAGCAATCCCCCCTCGGAAGAGCAGGGGGCGCGGGGAAACACCATATATTTT; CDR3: CASNPPSEEQGARGNTIYF
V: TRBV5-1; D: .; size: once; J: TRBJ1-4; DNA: TGCGCCAGCAGCTTGCAGGGACACCCAACTAATGAAAAACTGTTTTTT; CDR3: CASSLQGHPTNEKLFF
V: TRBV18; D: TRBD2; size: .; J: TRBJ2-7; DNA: TGTGCCAGCTCATCGCTAGCGGGAGGGCCGGGGGACGAGCAGTACTTC; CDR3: CASSSLAGGPGDEQYF
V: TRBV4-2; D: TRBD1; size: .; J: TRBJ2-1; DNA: TGTGCCAGCAGCCAAACGTGGACAGGAAACTCCTACAATGAGCAGTTCTTC; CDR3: CASSQTWTGNSYNEQFF
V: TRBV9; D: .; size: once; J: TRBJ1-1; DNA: TGTGCCAGCAGCGTCGGCGGGGTAATGAACACTGAAGCTTTCTTT; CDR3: CASSVGGVMNTEAFF
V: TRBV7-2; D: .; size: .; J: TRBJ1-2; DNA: TGTGCCAGCAGCTTAGGGGGGCTGAATGGCTACACCTTC; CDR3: CASSLGGLNGYTF
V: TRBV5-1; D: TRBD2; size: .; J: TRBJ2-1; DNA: TGCGCCAGCAGCGTCGGACTAGCGGACTACAATGAGCAGTTCTTC; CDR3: CASSVGLADYNEQFF
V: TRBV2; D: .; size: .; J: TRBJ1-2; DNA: TGTGCCAGCAGCCCTAATGGGGCTCTAGGAGACTACACCTTC; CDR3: CASSPNGALGDYTF
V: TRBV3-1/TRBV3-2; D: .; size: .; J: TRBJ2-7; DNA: TGTGCCAGCAGCCCAGGGCGGGGCGAGCAGTACTTC; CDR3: CASSPGRGEQYF
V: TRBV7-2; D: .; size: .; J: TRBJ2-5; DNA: TGTGCCAGCAGCTTCGTCGCTCAGGGCTCAGGGACCCAGTACTTC; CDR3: CASSFVAQGSGTQYF
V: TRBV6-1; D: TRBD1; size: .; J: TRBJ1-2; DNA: TGTGCCAGCAGTGAAAAACCGGCAGGGGGCGCGGAAAACTATGGCTACACCTTC; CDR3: CASSEKPAGGAENYGYTF
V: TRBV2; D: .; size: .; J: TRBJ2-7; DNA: TGTGCCAGCAGTGAAGGGGGCTCAGGGAAGGGCGAGCAGTACTTC; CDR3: CASSEGGSGKGEQYF
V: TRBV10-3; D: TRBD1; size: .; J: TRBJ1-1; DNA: TGTGCCATCAGTCCCGGGACAGTGGGGAATCAAGCTTTCTTT; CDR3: CAISPGTVGNQAFF
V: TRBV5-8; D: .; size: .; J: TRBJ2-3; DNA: TGTGCCAGCAGCCCAGGGTCCCGCACAGATACGCAGTATTTT; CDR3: CASSPGSRTDTQYF
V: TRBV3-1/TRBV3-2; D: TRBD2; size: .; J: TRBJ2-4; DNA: TGTGCCAGCAGCCAAGTTTTTCCGGGGTTGGGTAGCGGGGGGTCTCAGGGCAAAAACATTCAGTACTTC; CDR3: CASSQVFPGLGSGGSQGKNIQYF